This paragraph reports one T cell receptor (beta chain). The antigen is not known. This sample was taken from a study of T cells in tuberculosis. About the research overall: A South African cohort included IGRA-negative adolescents, latently infected IGRA-positive adolescents and adults with active tuberculosis. Points from the study as a whole: The TCR-beta difference was not significant; alpha differences partly reflected length. Active tuberculosis cases were adults; controls were adolescents. Active tuberculosis TCR-alpha repertoires lay closer to GMM-specific TCRs than IGRA-negative controls, suggesting clonal expansion.

Clones were read by immunoSEQ multiplex PCR, and TCRdb kept only the in-frame ones, dropping some. The data contain about 33,000 clones, less than 95% of them singletons. The V end was cut by 8 bases, the J end by 4 bases, with 11 bases between. In germline, CDR1 is SNHLY, CDR2 FYNNEI. CDR3 length: 13 amino acids. The sequence derives from a donor aged 10-30 years with latent tuberculosis or without tuberculosis infection. Some clones in this sample may be carry-over from other donors' samples. The chain employs TRBV2 and TRBJ2-2; tentatively, D is TRBD2 (6 bases). Sequenced: PBMCs. This CDR3 reads CASGGTATGELFF. CDR3 nucleotide sequence: TGTGCCAGCGGGGGGACGGCCACCGGGGAGCTGTTTTTT.